A selection of T cell receptor beta chains follows, all from one sample in a study of cytotoxic CD8 clonotypes in ibrutinib-treated CLL. Clones were read by immunoSEQ multiplex PCR, and TCRdb kept only the in-frame ones, dropping some. The sample has nearly 85,000 clones, around 75% seen once; the top ten hold 4.8%. The sample consisted of PBMCs, taken after 12 months of ibrutinib treatment. Every receptor here comes from a human donor with chronic lymphocytic leukemia. Each CDR3 is given with its conserved first and last residue. Fields, in order: clone size, V gene, CDR3 protein. Clone size appears in some rows only: once, few, many, or a class for an expanded clone.

size: .
V: TRBV4-1
CDR3: CASSPRDSPNTIYF

size: .
V: TRBV18
CDR3: CASSPPGVQGSTDTQYF

size: once
V: TRBV7-9
CDR3: CASSWDIGDYGYTF

size: .
V: TRBV18
CDR3: CASSPRTDEGYTF

size: .
V: TRBV28
CDR3: CASSPPGSGANVLTF

size: .
V: TRBV7-4
CDR3: CASSFGLAGEQYF

size: .
V: TRBV7-8
CDR3: CASSLQGDPSGNTIYF

size: .
V: TRBV28
CDR3: CASSQEQGWYTEAFF

size: .
V: TRBV2
CDR3: CASSGQGNYGYTF

size: .
V: TRBV11-1
CDR3: CASSPGTGANSPLHF

size: .
V: TRBV4-2
CDR3: CASSQWAGAPNEKLFF

size: .
V: TRBV5-1
CDR3: CASSLVTGGVTDTQYF

size: .
V: TRBV9
CDR3: CASSVAQLAADTQYF

size: .
V: TRBV2
CDR3: CASSGSSSDTQYF

size: .
V: TRBV27
CDR3: CASSWGGGYTF

size: .
V: TRBV7-3
CDR3: CASSSPNLAGGGEQFF

size: .
V: TRBV7-2
CDR3: CASTPLGRGEETQYF

size: .
V: TRBV7-2
CDR3: CASSLGGAGPNTWEKLFF

size: once
V: TRBV9
CDR3: CASSVGGGTGLNTEAFF

size: .
V: TRBV7-3
CDR3: CASSLLGGSNTGELFF

size: .
V: TRBV5-1
CDR3: CASSLAFSDQETQYF

size: .
V: TRBV5-1
CDR3: CASSLGSGSSNEQFF

size: .
V: TRBV2
CDR3: CASRKETQYF

size: .
V: TRBV27
CDR3: CASSFGEQFQETQYF

size: .
V: TRBV7-2
CDR3: CASRPGQGSNQPQHF

size: .
V: TRBV5-1
CDR3: CASSFASTDTQYF

size: .
V: TRBV7-9
CDR3: CASSLGAGGPGEQYF

size: .
V: TRBV28
CDR3: CASSPGGDTLNTEAFF

size: .
V: TRBV11-3
CDR3: CASSPGAREITDTQYF

size: .
V: TRBV28
CDR3: CASSFPAQEAFF

size: .
V: TRBV6-5
CDR3: CATRRPAGNTIYF

size: .
V: TRBV4-3
CDR3: CASSQTTGTRSYNEQFF

size: once
V: TRBV6-5
CDR3: CASSPGQGGNYGYTF

size: .
V: TRBV2
CDR3: CASTKGTQGTQYF

size: .
V: TRBV18
CDR3: CASRPGSQANTGELFF

size: few
V: TRBV5-1
CDR3: CASSLTGISYEQYF

size: .
V: TRBV5-1
CDR3: CASRPEGAGGYTF